This passage covers 23 T cell receptor beta chains from one sample sequenced in a study of neoadjuvant nivolumab and ipilimumab in lung cancer. The repertoire was sequenced with immunoSEQ multiplex PCR; TCRdb's copy has only in-frame clones and lacks some. The table shows approximately 40,000 clones, with approximately 89% occurring only once. The specimen comprised peripheral blood, sampled before neoadjuvant nivolumab, alone or with ipilimumab. These TCRs come from an adult with non-small cell lung cancer.

V is TRBV5-4 and J is TRBJ2-3; 10 positions match TRBD1. The junction had 3 bases not matched to a gene; V was cut back by 4 bases and J by 4 bases. The CDR3 contains 14 residues. The germline V gene has CDR1 SGHNT and CDR2 YYREEE (reference sequence). The CDR3 is CASSPGTGADTQYF. The CDR3 DNA sequence: TGTGCCAGCAGCCCGGGGACAGGGGCAGATACGCAGTATTTT.

This clone was seen only a few times. The V gene is TRBV7-3, the J gene TRBJ2-3; D is undetermined. V dropped 0 bases and J dropped 4 bases, with 5 bases sitting between them. The CDR3 sequence is 13 residues long. Germline CDR1 is SGHTA and CDR2 is FQGTGA. Written as DNA, the CDR3 is TGTGCCAGCAGCTTAACGTCTGCAGATACGCAGTATTTT. Encoded protein: CASSLTSADTQYF.

This sequence joins TRBV5-1 and TRBJ2-1; D uncertain. V lost 4 bases, J lost 10 bases, and 12 bases lay in between. The CDR3 runs 12 residues. Germline V gives CDR1 SGHRS, CDR2 YFSETQ. The CDR3 DNA sequence: TGCGCCAGCAGCCCGCATTTTAAGGAGCAGTTCTTC. It codes for CASSPHFKEQFF.

The chain uses TRBV9 and TRBJ1-5; D not resolved. This CDR3 contains 15 residues. From germline, CDR1 is SGDLS and CDR2 YYNGEE. V was cut by 4 bases and J by 6 bases, with 17 bases left in between. CDR3 coding DNA: TGTGCCAGCAGCCCCCACGGGGAATGGGGTCAGCCCCAGCATTTT. Its protein is CASSPHGEWGQPQHF.

The chain is built from TRBV18 and TRBJ2-7; the D is unclear. Germline V CDR1 and CDR2: KGHSH, LQKENI. Trimming cost V 2 bases and J 0 bases, with 11 bases left between them. The CDR3 extends over 15 amino acids. The CDR3, as DNA: TGTGCCAGCTCACCAAGGGCTAATTCCTCCTACGAGCAGTACTTC. Translation: CASSPRANSSYEQYF.

A single count supports this clone. V and J are TRBV6-5 and TRBJ1-4, with no clear D. Deletions cut 5 bases from V and 0 bases from J, with 10 bases between. Germline V gene data show CDR1 as MNHEY and CDR2 as SVGAGI. This CDR3 spans 15 amino acids. The CDR3 DNA is TGTGCCAGCAGTAGAACATCTACAACTAATGAAAAACTGTTTTTT. The encoded protein is CASSRTSTTNEKLFF.

The CDR3 nucleotides read TGTGCCAGCTCACCACAGCGGGAGGCCTACGAGCAGTACTTC. Protein: CASSPQREAYEQYF. The chain recombines TRBV18 with TRBJ2-7, with 9 bases matching TRBD2. Trimming took 1 base from V and 2 from J; bases not matched to a gene: 0. The CDR3 spans 14 residues. CDR1 is KGHSH, CDR2 LQKENI, per germline.

The chain has TRBV5-1 and TRBJ2-3; 7 positions agree with TRBD1. Germline assignment: CDR1 SGHRS and CDR2 YFSETQ. The CDR3 is 16 amino acids. Unmatched junction bases numbered 14, after V lost 5 bases and J lost 5 bases. The CDR3 DNA sequence: TGCGCCAGCAGACTCAATAGACAGGGAATGGGAGATACGCAGTATTTT. Protein sequence: CASRLNRQGMGDTQYF.

This chain links TRBV5-1 with TRBJ2-7, with D perhaps matching TRBD1 (5 bases). The CDR3 totals 13 residues. In germline, CDR1 is SGHRS, CDR2 YFSETQ. The V gene lost 4 bases and the J gene lost 6 bases, with 14 bases spanning the gap. Written as DNA, the CDR3 is TGCGCCAGCAGCCCCATGACAGTGCGCGAGCAGTACTTC. Its protein is CASSPMTVREQYF.

The chain recombines TRBV6-4 with TRBJ1-5; no definite D call. Germline CDR1 is MRHNA and CDR2 is SNTAGT. This CDR3 contains 15 residues. With 5 bases removed from V and 3 bases from J, the gap between germline ends came to 14 bases. The CDR3 spells CASSKTNDPNQPQHF. The CDR3 DNA sequence: TGTGCCAGCAGTAAAACCAATGACCCCAATCAGCCCCAGCATTTT.

The chain employs TRBV6-6 and TRBJ2-5, with 9 nucleotides matching TRBD2. Germline CDR1 is MNHNY and CDR2 is SVGAGI (reference sequence). Trimming removed 5 bases from V and 5 bases from J; junction bases left unmatched: 12. The length of the CDR3 is 16 residues. The CDR3 sequence: CASSHTGLAAVETQYF. The CDR3 coding sequence is TGTGCCAGCAGTCACACGGGACTAGCCGCTGTTGAGACCCAGTACTTC.

V and J are TRBV4-1 and TRBJ1-1; possibly TRBD1 for D (6 bases). V lost 1 base and J 11 bases, leaving 17 bases between the germline ends. The CDR3 runs 14 residues. The germline gives CDR1 MGHRA, CDR2 YSYEKL. The CDR3 reads CASSQVSGVNSAFF. CDR3 bases: TGCGCCAGCAGCCAAGTATCAGGGGTTAACAGCGCTTTCTTT.

The chain is built from TRBV6-5 and TRBJ1-5; D gene ambiguous. Trimming cost V 6 bases and J 4 bases, with 10 bases left between them. The CDR3 is made up of 13 amino acids. CDR1 MNHEY and CDR2 SVGAGI come from the germline V gene. The CDR3 protein is CASSETLNQPQHF. In DNA form, the CDR3 reads TGTGCCAGCAGCGAGACACTGAATCAGCCCCAGCATTTT.

The chain links TRBV18 to TRBJ1-4; D not resolved. This CDR3 is built from 15 residues. Germline V gene lookup returns CDR1 KGHSH and CDR2 LQKENI. V was shortened by 3 bases and J by 7 bases, with 15 bases between the two germline ends. The CDR3 region is CASSPYEGLGEKLFF. CDR3 sequence (DNA): TGTGCCAGCTCACCGTACGAGGGCTTGGGTGAAAAACTGTTTTTT.

The gene calls are TRBV7-8 and TRBJ2-1, with 9 bases identical to TRBD1. CDR3 length: 14 amino acids. Germline V gives CDR1 SGHVS, CDR2 FQNEAQ. Germline trimming cut 6 bases from V and 5 bases from J; bases unmatched to any gene: 5. The CDR3 DNA sequence: TGTGCCAGCAGAGAGACAGGGGGGAACAATGAGCAGTTCTTC. Its protein is CASRETGGNNEQFF.

Regarding this clone: Germline and junction disagree at one end, which may indicate a read error. This sequence joins TRBV7-9 and TRBJ2-3; possibly TRBD1 for D (5 bases). This CDR3 comprises 14 residues. CDR1 SEHNR and CDR2 FQNEAQ come from the germline V gene (reference sequence). As DNA, the CDR3 is TGTGCCAGCAGGTTAGGGGTTGACACAGATACGCAGTATTTT. This translates into CASRLGVDTDTQYF. Combining the CDR3 with reference TRBV7-9 and TRBJ2-3 gives the whole variable domain DTGVSQNPRHKITKRGQNVTFRCDPISEHNRLYWYRQTLGQGPEFLTYFQNEAQLEKSRLLSDRFSAERPKGSFSTLEIQRTEQGDSAMYLCASRLGVDTDTQYFGPGTRLTVL.

V gene TRBV27 combines with J gene TRBJ2-7; 13 bases are a match to TRBD2. CDR3 size: 19 residues. Germline V gene lookup returns CDR1 MNHEY and CDR2 SMNVEV (reference sequence). V was clipped by 3 bases and J by 7 bases; unmatched bases: 18. The CDR3: CASSLSPLSTSGRAWEQYF. In DNA, the CDR3 is TGTGCCAGCAGTTTGTCTCCCTTATCAACTAGCGGGAGGGCCTGGGAGCAGTACTTC.

V is TRBV6-5 and J is TRBJ2-7; 9 positions match TRBD2. The CDR3 loop spans 15 amino acids. Germline CDR1 and CDR2: MNHEY and SVGAGI. The V segment lost 6 bases and the J segment 2 bases; nucleotides outside the gene matches: 8. The DNA for the CDR3 is TGTGCCAGCAGAACCGGGACTAGCAGCGCCTACGAGCAGTACTTC. This gives the protein CASRTGTSSAYEQYF.

In nucleotides, the CDR3 is TGTGCCAGCAGCTTGGCCGGGTCCCAAGAGACCCAGTACTTC. Translation: CASSLAGSQETQYF. The chain uses TRBV5-4 and TRBJ2-5, with D hard to call. V was pared by 0 bases and J by 1 base, with 7 bases between. The CDR3 consists of 14 residues. In germline, CDR1 is SGHNT, CDR2 YYREEE (reference sequence).

This clone was observed a few times. Other nucleotide sequences in the sample specify the same CDR3. The chain has TRBV28 and TRBJ1-5; D is unclear. This CDR3 spans 13 amino acids. Germline assignment: CDR1 MDHEN and CDR2 SYDVKM. Trimming pared 3 bases from V and 1 base from J, leaving 4 bases between. The CDR3 protein is CASSFGSNQPQHF. Written as DNA, the CDR3 is TGTGCCAGCAGTTTTGGCAGCAATCAGCCCCAGCATTTT.

V and J are TRBV5-6 and TRBJ2-3; unclear D gene. Trimming pared 3 bases from V and 2 bases from J, leaving 10 bases between. Germline lookup yields CDR1 SGHDT and CDR2 YYEEEE. The CDR3 spans 14 residues. This chain's CDR3 is CASSSTKNTDTQYF. The DNA of the CDR3 is TGTGCCAGCAGCTCTACAAAGAACACAGATACGCAGTATTTT.

The DNA of the CDR3 is TGTGCCAGCAGCTTGGATCACAGAACAGATACGCAGTATTTT. Translating gives CASSLDHRTDTQYF. The rearrangement uses TRBV5-6 and TRBJ2-3; the D is unclear. V shed 0 bases and J shed 3 bases, with 8 bases lying between them. The CDR3 has 14 residues. CDR1 SGHDT and CDR2 YYEEEE come from the germline V gene.

This clone was detected once. V is TRBV28 and J is TRBJ2-7; 9 bases align to TRBD1. The V segment lost 3 bases and the J segment 5 bases; nucleotides outside the gene matches: 5. The germline V gene has CDR1 MDHEN and CDR2 SYDVKM. The CDR3 loop spans 14 amino acids. As DNA, the CDR3 is TGTGCCAGCAGTTTGGGGACAGGGTTCCACGAGCAGTACTTC. It codes for CASSLGTGFHEQYF.